The 27 T cell receptor beta chains below all came from one sample that was sequenced in a study of T cells in localized non-small cell lung cancer (TCRdb year 2020). The library was made by the immunoSEQ multiplex PCR assay. Drawn from immuneACCESS, this table holds only the in-frame rearrangements with V and J called that TCRdb kept. Clones are partly lost; checked studies trace under half to an unresolved V gene and leave the rest unexplained. This sample gives about 75,000 clones in total; about 84% of them show up just once. The ten largest clones take up 7.5% to 10% of the sample. The sequences come from peripheral blood, collected before any cancer treatment. These receptors originate from a female donor of 60 years or more with stage I lung adenocarcinoma.

This chain links TRBV18 with TRBJ2-1; 8 positions agree with TRBD1. This CDR3 has 16 amino acids. After removal of 0 bases from V and 5 bases from J, the junction contained 6 bases not matched to a gene. CDR1 KGHSH and CDR2 LQKENI come from the germline V gene. CDR3 protein: CASSPPRTGMNNEQFF. In nucleotides, the CDR3 is TGTGCCAGCTCACCACCGCGGACAGGGATGAACAATGAGCAGTTCTTC.

The gene calls are TRBV5-6 and TRBJ2-1; perhaps TRBD2 as D (6 bases). This CDR3 contains 15 residues. Germline CDR1 is SGHDT and CDR2 is YYEEEE. V lost 0 bases and J lost 7, with 14 bases in between. CDR3 coding DNA: TGTGCCAGCAGCTTGGTCCCGGGAGAGGGGAATGAGCAGTTCTTC. Translating gives CASSLVPGEGNEQFF. The full variable domain, its missing parts supplied by reference TRBV5-6 and TRBJ2-1, is DAGVTQSPTHLIKTRGQQVTLRCSPKSGHDTVSWYQQALGQGPQFIFQYYEEEERQRGNFPDRFSGHQFPNYSSELNVNALLLGDSALYLCASSLVPGEGNEQFFGPGTRLTVL.

The V gene is TRBV5-1, the J gene TRBJ1-6, with unresolved D. CDR1 is SGHRS, CDR2 YFSETQ, per germline. V lost 3 bases and J lost 9, with 22 bases in between. This CDR3 region has 17 residues. Here the CDR3 DNA reads TGCGCCAGCAGCTCCGAGCCAATCACGGAGGGTAGTTCACCCCTCCACTTT. Protein product: CASSSEPITEGSSPLHF.

This clone was observed once. The genes are TRBV6-5 and TRBJ1-4, with D perhaps matching TRBD1 (5 bases). Trimming left V 2 bases short and J 5 bases short, with 9 bases between. CDR3 length: 14 residues. The germline V gene encodes CDR1 MNHEY and CDR2 SVGAGI. The CDR3 is CASSYGQGNEKLFF. CDR3 coding DNA: TGTGCCAGCAGTTACGGGCAGGGAAATGAAAAACTGTTTTTT.

This clone was counted a few times. The chain employs TRBV19 and TRBJ1-1; D call uncertain. This CDR3 contains 13 residues. Trimming removed 4 bases from V and 0 bases from J, with 6 bases in between. The germline CDR1 and CDR2 sequences are LNHDA and SQIVND (reference sequence). DNA for the CDR3: TGTGCCAGTAGTACCACGGTGAACACTGAAGCTTTCTTT. Translating it yields CASSTTVNTEAFF.

This chain links TRBV6-5 with TRBJ2-5, with D possibly matching TRBD1 (5 bases). The J call is uncertain, as TRBJ2-7 better fits the DNA end. This CDR3 is 14 amino acids long. Germline V gives CDR1 MNHEY, CDR2 SVGAGI. The CDR3 coding sequence is TGTGCCAGCAGCAAGGACAAGGCAAACTACGAGCAGTACTTC. It encodes CASSKDKANYEQYF.

In this sample, this clone turned up once. The chain recombines TRBV11-2 with TRBJ2-3; TRBD2 agrees at 7 bases. The CDR3 runs to 18 residues. With V trimmed by 4 bases and J by 3 bases, 16 bases remained unmatched. The germline CDR1 and CDR2 sequences are SGHAT and FQNNGV. CDR3 DNA: TGTGCCAGCAGCTGGCCCCTGGGACTACAAATAGGGACAGATACGCAGTATTTT. Its protein is CASSWPLGLQIGTDTQYF.

The chain combines TRBV5-1 with TRBJ2-3, with 7 bases lining up with TRBD1. CDR3 length equals 15 residues. Germline V CDR1 and CDR2: SGHRS, YFSETQ. V shed 3 bases and J 2 bases; nucleotides not matched to a gene: 6. CDR3 DNA sequence: TGCGCCAGCAGCTGGCAGGGGGATTCCACAGATACGCAGTATTTT. This sequence encodes CASSWQGDSTDTQYF.

This clone was counted a few times. The gene calls are TRBV5-1 and TRBJ2-7, with TRBD1 matching 7 bases. CDR1 SGHRS and CDR2 YFSETQ come from the germline V gene. Trimming at V came to 4 bases and at J to 0 bases, leaving 4 bases not matched to a gene. The CDR3 covers 14 residues. The CDR3 DNA reads TGCGCCAGCAGCAAGACAGGGACCTCCTACGAGCAGTACTTC. It specifies CASSKTGTSYEQYF.

J is TRBJ2-1 and V is TRBV28, with D perhaps matching TRBD2 (6 bases). The CDR3 runs to 14 residues. The germline V gene encodes CDR1 MDHEN and CDR2 SYDVKM. The V and J ends lost 7 bases and 0 bases respectively, with 10 bases between them. CDR3 amino acids: CASIGGYSYNEQFF. CDR3 nucleotide sequence: TGTGCCAGCATCGGGGGATACTCCTACAATGAGCAGTTCTTC.

V gene TRBV6-1 combines with J gene TRBJ2-1; tentative D call: TRBD1 (6 bases). Germline V gives CDR1 MNHNS, CDR2 SASEGT. There are 16 residues in the CDR3. Deletions cut 4 bases from V and 7 bases from J, with 20 bases between. The CDR3: CASSVQGVILGNEQFF. The CDR3, as DNA: TGTGCCAGCAGTGTACAGGGTGTGATTTTGGGGAATGAGCAGTTCTTC.

This chain joins TRBV15 and TRBJ1-5, with a tentative D call TRBD1 (6 bases). Per germline, CDR1 LNHNV and CDR2 YYDKDF (reference sequence). The CDR3 runs to 15 residues. V was trimmed by 2 bases and J by 6 bases, leaving 14 bases between them. The CDR3 region has the DNA TGTGCCACCAGCAGATTGTGGGGGCAGGGTCAGCCCCAGCATTTT. Translation: CATSRLWGQGQPQHF. The variable domain in full, with the rest retrieved from reference TRBV15 and TRBJ1-5, is DAMVIQNPRYQVTQFGKPVTLSCSQTLNHNVMYWYQQKSSQAPKLLFHYYDKDFNNEADTPDNFQSRRPNTSFCFLDIRSPGLGDTAMYLCATSRLWGQGQPQHFGDGTRLSIL.

The chain combines TRBV29-1 with TRBJ1-1; D unresolved. V was cut by 4 bases and J by 2 bases, with 14 bases left in between. The CDR3 totals 14 residues. Looked up from germline, CDR1 is SQVTM and CDR2 is ANQGSEA. CDR3 sequence (DNA): TGCAGCGTTGCTAGTACTAAACCAAACACTGAAGCTTTCTTT. Protein product: CSVASTKPNTEAFF.

The sample holds one count of this clone. The rearrangement uses TRBV28 and TRBJ2-1; the match to TRBD2 covers 7 bases. With 3 bases clipped from V and 0 bases from J, the junction kept 2 bases outside the gene matches. The CDR3 has 15 residues. The germline V gene encodes CDR1 MDHEN and CDR2 SYDVKM. The CDR3, as DNA: TGTGCCAGCAGTTTCCGGGACTACTCCTACAATGAGCAGTTCTTC. Translated, it gives CASSFRDYSYNEQFF.

The chain couples TRBV2 to TRBJ1-3, with a possible D match to TRBD1 (5 bases). Germline assignment: CDR1 SNHLY and CDR2 FYNNEI. Trimming removed 7 bases from V and 1 base from J, with 23 bases in between. This CDR3 is 18 amino acids long. CDR3 nucleotides: TGTGCCAGCATGGGACCCCCCGTGGGCGGAAGATCTGGAAACACCATATATTTT. Encoded protein: CASMGPPVGGRSGNTIYF.

As regards this clone: Compared with germline, one end of the junction differs, possibly owing to a read error. The DNA of the CDR3 is TGTGCTAGCAGCTTAACCTCACCTCCAAGCTCCTACAATGAGCAGTTCTTC. Protein sequence: CASSLTSPPSSYNEQFF. The chain links TRBV7-7 to TRBJ2-1; no clear D. Germline loops: CDR1 SSHAT, CDR2 FNYEAQ (reference sequence). The CDR3 has 17 amino acids.

The CDR3 region has the DNA TGTGCCACCAGCAGAGACCGGTCCTACAATGAGCAGTTCTTC. It yields the protein CATSRDRSYNEQFF. The chain joins TRBV15 to TRBJ2-1, with D uncertain. This CDR3 region has 14 residues. Germline V gene data show CDR1 as LNHNV and CDR2 as YYDKDF (reference sequence). V dropped 0 bases and J dropped 1 base, with 4 bases sitting between them.

This clone was counted between two and nine times. The chain joins TRBV29-1 to TRBJ1-1, with 11 bases that match TRBD1. This CDR3 spans 13 amino acids. The V and J ends lost 7 bases and 9 bases, in that order; junction bases with no gene match: 10. Germline CDR1 SQVTM, CDR2 ANQGSEA. The CDR3 DNA follows: TGCAGCGCAGGACAGGGGGCGTCTTCCCAAGCTTTCTTT. Translation gives CSAGQGASSQAFF.

The V call is TRBV6-5, the J call TRBJ2-1; D is uncertain. This CDR3 has 13 amino acids. V was cut by 6 bases and J by 7 bases, with 13 bases left in between. Per germline, CDR1 MNHEY and CDR2 SVGAGI. The CDR3 reads CASSRTPSNEQFF. CDR3 DNA sequence: TGTGCCAGCAGCCGAACACCTAGTAATGAGCAGTTCTTC.

V is TRBV9 and J is TRBJ2-5; 7 bases map to TRBD1. V was clipped by 3 bases and J by 2 bases; unmatched bases: 1. CDR1 and CDR2 (germline): SGDLS, YYNGEE. CDR3 length: 13 amino acids. This CDR3 reads CASSGGQQETQYF. Written as DNA, the CDR3 is TGTGCCAGCAGCGGGGGACAGCAAGAGACCCAGTACTTC.

This chain links TRBV5-4 with TRBJ2-7, with 9 bases that match TRBD2. This CDR3 spans 15 amino acids. V dropped 0 bases and J dropped 6; count of bases not matched to a gene: 7. From germline, CDR1 is SGHNT and CDR2 YYREEE (reference sequence). The CDR3 protein is CASSLGGLAGGEQYF. CDR3 DNA sequence: TGTGCCAGCAGCTTGGGGGGACTAGCCGGGGGCGAGCAGTACTTC.

The chain carries TRBV7-8 and TRBJ2-5; TRBD2 aligns across 8 bases. The CDR3 consists of 17 residues. Germline-derived CDR1 and CDR2 are SGHVS and FQNEAQ. Germline trimming cut 3 bases from V and 4 bases from J; bases unmatched to any gene: 13. CDR3 loop: CASSLGSVAGFTETQYF. CDR3 bases: TGTGCCAGCAGCTTGGGCTCTGTAGCGGGATTTACAGAGACCCAGTACTTC.

V is TRBV13 and J is TRBJ2-7, with 7 bases lining up with TRBD2. Trimming removed 0 bases from V and 2 bases from J; junction bases left unmatched: 7. Looked up from germline, CDR1 is PRHDT and CDR2 is FYEKMQ (reference sequence). This CDR3 comprises 16 residues. CDR3 sequence reads: CASSLGVTGGAYEQYF. The CDR3 bases are TGTGCCAGCAGCTTAGGAGTCACGGGGGGTGCCTACGAGCAGTACTTC.

V gene TRBV23-1 combines with J gene TRBJ1-5; TRBD1 agrees at 7 bases. TRBV23-1 is designated an ORF whose function remains uncertain. CDR3 length: 20 amino acids. The V and J ends lost 3 bases and 4 bases, in that order; junction bases with no gene match: 21. CDR3 bases: TGCGCCAGCAGTCAGCCGGATCCCGGACCGACAGGGCAGACAAATCAGCCCCAGCATTTT. Its translation is CASSQPDPGPTGQTNQPQHF.

V gene TRBV27 combines with J gene TRBJ2-3; 11 bases map to TRBD2. Germline V lookup: CDR1 MNHEY, CDR2 SMNVEV (reference sequence). V was clipped by 4 bases and J by 3 bases; unmatched bases: 3. The CDR3 runs to 15 residues. The chain's CDR3 is CASSSPSGGTDTQYF. The CDR3 bases are TGTGCCAGCAGTTCTCCTAGCGGGGGGACAGATACGCAGTATTTT.

This sequence joins TRBV6-1 and TRBJ1-3, with 9 positions matching TRBD1. Trimming removed 4 bases from V and 4 bases from J; junction bases left unmatched: 8. Germline loops: CDR1 MNHNS, CDR2 SASEGT. CDR3 length: 16 amino acids. CDR3 coding DNA: TGTGCCAGCAGTGGTAACAGGGGGCGCCCCGGAAACACCATATATTTT. This encodes CASSGNRGRPGNTIYF.

The V call is TRBV7-9, the J call TRBJ2-3, with unresolved D. There are 16 residues in the CDR3. V lost 5 bases and J lost 0, with 15 bases in between. Germline CDR1 and CDR2: SEHNR and FQNEAQ (reference sequence). This CDR3 is CASSGLRSPSTDTQYF. The CDR3 DNA is TGTGCCAGCAGCGGTTTGCGGTCACCTAGCACAGATACGCAGTATTTT. The full variable domain, with the rest looked up from reference TRBV7-9 and TRBJ2-3, is DTGVSQNPRHKITKRGQNVTFRCDPISEHNRLYWYRQTLGQGPEFLTYFQNEAQLEKSRLLSDRFSAERPKGSFSTLEIQRTEQGDSAMYLCASSGLRSPSTDTQYFGPGTRLTVL.